This T cell receptor beta chain was recorded in a study of human T cells and chemical hapten exposure. V was pared by 6 bases and J by 10 bases, with 10 bases of the junction left unmatched. This CDR3 spans 14 amino acids. The V gene's germline CDR1 is DFQATT and CDR2 SNEGSKA (reference sequence). The sample holds a few counts of this clonotype. As to time point: patch test 3, about 24 weeks after DPC sensitization. Treatment reported: therapeutic diphenylcyclopropenone sensitization with weekly scalp DPC. TCRdb redid the calling of the RACE reads with MiXCR, one entry per CDR3 protein. The table records roughly 100,000 distinct CDR3 sequences, nearly 35% of them present only once.

The V call is TRBV20-1, the J call TRBJ2-1; 12 positions agree with TRBD2. The sample was whole blood, taken in connection with sensitization to the hapten diphenylcyclopropenone (DPC). The TCR sequence derives from a man aged 35 to 55 with alopecia areata. Some clones in this sample may be carry-over from other donors' samples. The CDR3 nucleotides are TGCAGTGCGACCCTAGCGGGAGGGAAGAGCGAGCAGTTCTTC. Encoded protein: CSATLAGGKSEQFF.